This TCR beta chain is drawn from a study of T cell changes during pregnancy in multiple sclerosis. Clones were read by immunoSEQ multiplex PCR, and TCRdb kept only the in-frame ones, dropping some. Of over 50,000 clones listed, 88% are singletons. This CDR3 is built from 14 residues. With V trimmed by 7 bases and J by 4 bases, 7 bases remained unmatched. Germline V gene data show CDR1 as SNHLY and CDR2 as FYNNEI. The chain recombines TRBV2 with TRBJ2-3; 8 nucleotides line up with TRBD2. This sequence originates from a female donor with multiple sclerosis, enrolled in a pregnancy study. The starting material was peripheral blood, obtained in the first trimester of pregnancy. In DNA form, the CDR3 reads TGTGCCAGCAAACTAGCGGACTCCGCAGATACGCAGTATTTT. Encoded protein: CASKLADSADTQYF.